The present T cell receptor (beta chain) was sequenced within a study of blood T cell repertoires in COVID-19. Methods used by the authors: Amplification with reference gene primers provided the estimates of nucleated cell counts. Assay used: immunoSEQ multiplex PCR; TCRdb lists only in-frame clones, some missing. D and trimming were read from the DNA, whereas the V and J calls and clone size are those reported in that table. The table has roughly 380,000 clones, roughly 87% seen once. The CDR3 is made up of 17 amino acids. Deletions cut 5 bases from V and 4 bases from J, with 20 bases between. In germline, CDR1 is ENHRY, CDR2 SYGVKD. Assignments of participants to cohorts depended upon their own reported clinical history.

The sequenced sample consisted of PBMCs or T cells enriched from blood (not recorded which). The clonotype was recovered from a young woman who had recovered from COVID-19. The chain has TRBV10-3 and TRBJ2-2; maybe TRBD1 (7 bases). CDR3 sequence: CAISSFSGGGFTGELFF. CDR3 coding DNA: TGTGCCATCAGTTCCTTTTCAGGGGGAGGTTTCACCGGGGAGCTGTTTTTT.